The 32 T cell receptor beta chains below all came from one sample that was sequenced in a study of blood T cell repertoires in COVID-19. Assay used: immunoSEQ multiplex PCR; TCRdb lists only in-frame clones, some missing. The sample contains around 200,000 clones, about 81% of which appear only once. The specimen was peripheral blood. These receptors all stem from a man aged 25-45 years with active or convalescent COVID-19.

This chain connects TRBV6-2 or TRBV6-3 to TRBJ2-7; 7 bases agree with TRBD1. V lost 2 bases to trimming and J lost 3 bases; unmatched junction nucleotides: 4. The CDR3 extends over 14 amino acids. Germline V gene data show CDR1 as MNHEY and CDR2 as SVGEGT. The CDR3 DNA follows: TGTGCCAGCAGTTACACGACAGGGAGCTACGAGCAGTACTTC. Protein sequence: CASSYTTGSYEQYF.

V gene TRBV4-3 combines with J gene TRBJ1-1, with D uncertain. The CDR3 length is 15 residues. V lost 0 bases, J lost 6 bases, and 14 bases lay in between. Looked up from germline, CDR1 is LGHNA and CDR2 is YSLEER. CDR3 bases: TGCGCCAGCAGCCAAGATGCGGGGATAGTGGCTGAAGCTTTCTTT. This sequence encodes CASSQDAGIVAEAFF.

This chain uses TRBV4-1 with TRBJ1-6; tentative D call: TRBD1 (6 bases). Trimming took off 1 base at V and 11 bases at J, with 12 bases between the two ends. The CDR3 totals 14 residues. Germline V gene lookup returns CDR1 MGHRA and CDR2 YSYEKL. The CDR3 sequence: CASSQGGGWAPLHF. The CDR3 DNA sequence: TGCGCCAGCAGCCAAGGAGGGGGTTGGGCACCCCTCCACTTT.

The chain employs TRBV2 and TRBJ1-1; maybe TRBD1 (6 bases). Trimming took 6 bases from V and 1 from J, leaving 18 bases between them. Germline loops: CDR1 SNHLY, CDR2 FYNNEI. The CDR3 loop spans 16 amino acids. This chain's CDR3 is CASRLGLGGKNTEAFF. The CDR3 nucleotides are TGTGCCAGCAGATTAGGGCTTGGGGGCAAGAACACTGAAGCTTTCTTT. Filled out from reference TRBV2 and TRBJ1-1, the complete variable domain reads EPEVTQTPSHQVTQMGQEVILRCVPISNHLYFYWYRQILGQKVEFLVSFYNNEISEKSEIFDDQFSVERPDGSNFTLKIRSTKLEDSAMYFCASRLGLGGKNTEAFFGQGTRLTVV.

The genes are TRBV19 and TRBJ1-2, with D possibly matching TRBD1 (6 bases). CDR3 size: 11 residues. Deletions cut 11 bases from V and 7 bases from J, with 14 bases between. The V gene's germline CDR1 is LNHDA and CDR2 SQIVND (reference sequence). This CDR3 reads CAGGASFGYTF. CDR3 DNA sequence: TGTGCCGGGGGGGCGTCTTTTGGCTACACCTTC.

The chain employs TRBV10-3 and TRBJ1-2; D not certain. The germline V gene encodes CDR1 ENHRY and CDR2 SYGVKD. CDR3 size: 16 residues. V shed 0 bases and J shed 0 bases, with 11 bases lying between them. CDR3 DNA sequence: TGTGCCATCAGTGAGTCGGCGACGGGAGCTAACTATGGCTACACCTTC. Amino acids: CAISESATGANYGYTF.

The CDR3 bases are TGTGCCAGCAGCCCGAGGACAGGGGAAGTAATGGAGACCCAGTACTTC. It encodes CASSPRTGEVMETQYF. The V gene is TRBV9, the J gene TRBJ2-5, with 9 bases identical to TRBD1. Germline-derived CDR1 and CDR2 are SGDLS and YYNGEE. The CDR3 spans 16 residues. Trimming took 4 bases from V and 5 from J; bases not matched to a gene: 12.

This sequence joins TRBV5-8 and TRBJ2-2; the D gene is possibly TRBD2 (5 bases). Trimming stripped 7 bases from V and 1 base from J, with 14 bases between. The germline gives CDR1 SGHTS, CDR2 YDEGEE. This CDR3 region has 15 residues. CDR3 nucleotide sequence: TGTGCCAGCCGCTACGAGGGCCTGAACACCGGGGAGCTGTTTTTT. Its protein is CASRYEGLNTGELFF.

The CDR3 loop reads CAIRGPGRDTEAFF. CDR3 nucleotides: TGTGCCATCAGGGGACCAGGGAGGGACACTGAAGCTTTCTTT. The gene calls are TRBV10-3 and TRBJ1-1; TRBD1 is a possible D gene (5 bases). V dropped 6 bases and J dropped 3 bases, with 14 bases sitting between them. Germline-derived CDR1 and CDR2 are ENHRY and SYGVKD. The CDR3 is made up of 14 amino acids.

V usage is TRBV18 and J usage is TRBJ2-2; TRBD1 agrees at 7 bases. The germline V gene encodes CDR1 KGHSH and CDR2 LQKENI. CDR3 length equals 13 residues. The J segment lost 3 bases and the V segment lost 6 bases, leaving 1 base of the junction unmatched. The CDR3 nucleotides are TGTGCCAGCTCCGGGACAGACACCGGGGAGCTGTTTTTT. It encodes CASSGTDTGELFF.

This rearrangement joins TRBV19 to TRBJ1-4; perhaps TRBD1 as D (6 bases). Trimming took off 4 bases at V and 4 bases at J, with 10 bases between the two ends. CDR1 is LNHDA and CDR2 is SQIVND in the germline V gene (reference sequence). The CDR3 totals 14 residues. CDR3 nucleotides: TGTGCCAGTAGTAGGGGGCCAGTTAATGAAAAACTGTTTTTT. Its translation: CASSRGPVNEKLFF.

This rearrangement joins TRBV5-5 to TRBJ1-6; D ambiguous. Germline-derived CDR1 and CDR2 are SGHKS and YYEKEE (reference sequence). The length of the CDR3 is 16 residues. The germline V and J ends were trimmed by 4 bases and 6 bases, with 17 bases remaining between them. CDR3 bases: TGTGCCAGCAGCCTCAGGCACGGTTCCGCTAATTCACCCCTCCACTTT. It encodes CASSLRHGSANSPLHF.

V and J are TRBV9 and TRBJ1-2, with D uncertain. There are 13 residues in the CDR3. Trimming took off 3 bases at V and 4 bases at J, with 10 bases between the two ends. Germline V gene data show CDR1 as SGDLS and CDR2 as YYNGEE. CDR3 sequence: CASSAPGSYGYTF. CDR3 nucleotides: TGTGCCAGCAGCGCCCCCGGGAGCTATGGCTACACCTTC.

The sample holds one count of this clone. The CDR3 loop is CASSVGGTSGGSTDTQYF. CDR3 coding DNA: TGTGCCAGCAGCGTAGGGGGTACCAGCGGGGGTAGCACAGATACGCAGTATTTT. V gene TRBV9 combines with J gene TRBJ2-3; 8 nucleotides agree with TRBD2. Germline values: CDR1 SGDLS, CDR2 YYNGEE. The CDR3 runs 18 residues. The junction had 9 bases not matched to a gene; V was cut back by 0 bases and J by 0 bases. Based on the CDR3 plus reference TRBV9 and TRBJ2-3, the full variable domain is DSGVTQTPKHLITATGQRVTLRCSPRSGDLSVYWYQQSLDQGLQFLIQYYNGEERAKGNILERFSAQQFPDLHSELNLSSLELGDSALYFCASSVGGTSGGSTDTQYFGPGTRLTVL.

This chain connects TRBV11-2 to TRBJ2-1, with D perhaps matching TRBD2 (7 bases). Trimming pared 6 bases from V and 10 bases from J, leaving 16 bases between. This CDR3 region has 13 residues. Germline V CDR1 and CDR2: SGHAT, FQNNGV. The CDR3 coding sequence is TGTGCCAGCAGTTTGGGGGGGCAATGGGAGCAGTTCTTC. Protein sequence: CASSLGGQWEQFF.

This clone has only a few counts. The chain recombines TRBV5-5 with TRBJ1-2; D gene ambiguous. Germline-derived CDR1 and CDR2 are SGHKS and YYEKEE (reference sequence). This CDR3 spans 16 amino acids. V lost 1 base and J lost 1, with 14 bases in between. The chain's CDR3 is CASSLSPRAVNYGYTF. The CDR3, as DNA: TGTGCCAGCAGCTTGTCCCCGCGGGCTGTTAACTATGGCTACACCTTC.

Details on this clone: In the same sample, other DNA sequences code for this CDR3. V gene TRBV24-1 combines with J gene TRBJ1-2; maybe TRBD1 (5 bases). The CDR3 has 12 residues. The V end was cut by 6 bases, the J end by 2 bases, with 6 bases between. Germline loops: CDR1 KGHDR, CDR2 SFDVKD. The CDR3 region has the DNA TGTGCCACCAGTCAGGGCAACTATGGCTACACCTTC. The encoded protein is CATSQGNYGYTF.

The chain joins TRBV24-1 to TRBJ1-2; the D gene is possibly TRBD1 (6 bases). Trimming removed 3 bases from V and 8 bases from J, with 9 bases in between. Germline V lookup: CDR1 KGHDR, CDR2 SFDVKD. The CDR3 length is 12 residues. The CDR3 coding sequence is TGTGCCACCAGTGATATACAGGGAGGCTACACCTTC. Encoded protein: CATSDIQGGYTF.

The V gene is TRBV7-8, the J gene TRBJ1-4; D is ambiguous. CDR1 and CDR2 from the germline V gene are SGHVS and FQNEAQ. This CDR3 is built from 18 residues. V was pared by 5 bases and J by 3 bases, with 22 bases between. The CDR3 bases are TGTGCCAGCAGCCTAACGCCCCGGGGTAGTCTTGCTAATGAAAAACTGTTTTTT. The encoded protein is CASSLTPRGSLANEKLFF. The entire variable domain, with the rest obtained from reference TRBV7-8 and TRBJ1-4, is as follows: GAGVSQSPRYKVAKRGQDVALRCDPISGHVSLFWYQQALGQGPEFLTYFQNEAQLDKSGLPSDRFFAERPEGSVSTLKIQRTQQEDSAVYLCASSLTPRGSLANEKLFFGSGTQLSVL.

The rearrangement uses TRBV5-1 and TRBJ1-5, with a tentative D call TRBD1 (5 bases). The CDR3 contains 17 residues. Germline V gives CDR1 SGHRS, CDR2 YFSETQ. The ends were cut back, 2 bases at V and 2 bases at J, with 17 bases in the middle. Here the CDR3 reads CASSFRGRAHGNQPQHF. Written as DNA, the CDR3 is TGCGCCAGCAGCTTCCGTGGCAGGGCACATGGCAATCAGCCCCAGCATTTT.

This chain uses TRBV4-1 with TRBJ2-1; 13 bases agree with TRBD2. V dropped 1 base and J dropped 7; count of bases not matched to a gene: 4. This CDR3 comprises 16 residues. The germline gives CDR1 MGHRA, CDR2 YSYEKL. The CDR3 region is CASSQGLAGGTNEQFF. In DNA, the CDR3 is TGCGCCAGCAGCCAAGGACTAGCGGGGGGTACAAATGAGCAGTTCTTC.

This clone was recorded a few times. The chain is built from TRBV30 and TRBJ1-2; 9 bases agree with TRBD1. The germline V gene encodes CDR1 GTSNPN and CDR2 SVGIG (reference sequence). This CDR3 region has 12 residues. V trimming: 2 bases; J trimming: 8 bases; junction bases outside the gene matches: 3. CDR3 residues: CAWSWTGEGYTF. The CDR3 DNA sequence: TGTGCCTGGAGTTGGACAGGGGAAGGCTACACCTTC. Drawing the rest from reference TRBV30 and TRBJ1-2, the complete variable domain is SQTIHQWPATLVQPVGSPLSLECTVEGTSNPNLYWYRQAAGRGLQLLFYSVGIGQISSEVPQNLSASRPQDRQFILSSKKLLLSDSGFYLCAWSWTGEGYTFGSGTRLTVV.

Here the CDR3 reads CASSPTGSNQPQHF. The CDR3 DNA is TGTGCCAGCAGCCCGACAGGGTCCAATCAGCCCCAGCATTTT. The chain recombines TRBV27 with TRBJ1-5, with 7 bases lining up with TRBD1. CDR1 and CDR2 (germline): MNHEY, SMNVEV (reference sequence). The CDR3 is made up of 14 amino acids. Trimming at V came to 6 bases and at J to 3 bases, leaving 5 bases not matched to a gene.

The J gene is TRBJ1-1, the V gene TRBV18; TRBD1 aligns across 7 bases. The V gene end was trimmed by 5 bases and the J gene end by 2 bases; junction bases not matched to a gene: 5. From germline, CDR1 is KGHSH and CDR2 LQKENI. The CDR3 is 14 residues long. The CDR3 region is CASSRDRDNTEAFF. The CDR3 bases are TGTGCCAGCTCAAGGGACAGAGATAACACTGAAGCTTTCTTT.

This clone was found once. The gene calls are TRBV5-1 and TRBJ2-1, with 13 bases aligning to TRBD2. The CDR3 extends over 16 amino acids. Losses at the gene ends were 4 bases for V and 4 bases for J; bases not matched to a gene: 5. Germline CDR1 reads SGHRS; CDR2 reads YFSETQ. CDR3 in amino acids: CASSQSTSGGYNEQFF. CDR3 DNA: TGCGCCAGCAGCCAATCGACTAGCGGGGGGTACAATGAGCAGTTCTTC. Together with reference TRBV5-1 and TRBJ2-1, the CDR3 gives the full variable domain: KAGVTQTPRYLIKTRGQQVTLSCSPISGHRSVSWYQQTPGQGLQFLFEYFSETQRNKGNFPGRFSGRQFSNSRSEMNVSTLELGDSALYLCASSQSTSGGYNEQFFGPGTRLTVL.

The chain uses TRBV27 and TRBJ2-1; no clear D. This CDR3 comprises 17 residues. V was cut by 5 bases and J by 2 bases, with 19 bases left in between. Per germline, CDR1 MNHEY and CDR2 SMNVEV (reference sequence). The CDR3 nucleotides read TGTGCCAGCAGTCTAAACGTTCCGGCGGCACCCTACAATGAGCAGTTCTTC. Translated: CASSLNVPAAPYNEQFF.

The J gene is TRBJ1-1, the V gene TRBV19; 8 nucleotides align to TRBD1. Germline lookup yields CDR1 LNHDA and CDR2 SQIVND (reference sequence). After removal of 0 bases from V and 3 bases from J, the junction contained 9 bases not matched to a gene. The CDR3 is 17 amino acids. The CDR3 bases are TGTGCCAGTAGTATAGATCCTTCTTACAGGGGGGACACTGAAGCTTTCTTT. Protein sequence: CASSIDPSYRGDTEAFF.

The chain carries TRBV19 and TRBJ2-3; TRBD2 matches at 9 bases. Germline trimming cut 4 bases from V and 2 bases from J; bases unmatched to any gene: 1. This CDR3 is built from 14 residues. From germline, CDR1 is LNHDA and CDR2 SQIVND (reference sequence). CDR3 in amino acids: CASSSGRDTDTQYF. The CDR3 DNA sequence: TGTGCCAGTAGTAGCGGGAGGGACACAGATACGCAGTATTTT.

This chain links TRBV4-1 with TRBJ1-6; TRBD1 might be the D (6 bases). Trimming took 3 bases from V and 9 from J, leaving 15 bases between them. The CDR3 runs 15 residues. CDR1 and CDR2 (germline): MGHRA, YSYEKL. The CDR3 coding sequence is TGCGCCAGCAGCCAGGAGACTAAAGGGGGTTCACCCCTCCACTTT. Protein product: CASSQETKGGSPLHF.

V gene TRBV7-9 combines with J gene TRBJ1-2, with D perhaps TRBD1 (5 bases). Germline CDR1 SEHNR, CDR2 FQNEAQ (reference sequence). Trimming took 0 bases from V and 3 from J, leaving 11 bases between them. The length of the CDR3 is 15 residues. DNA of the CDR3: TGTGCCAGCAGCTTAGCTTCCAGGGAGGACTATGGCTACACCTTC. Translating it yields CASSLASREDYGYTF.

The rearrangement joins TRBV4-1 to TRBJ2-5, with D perhaps matching TRBD1 (6 bases). Trimming took off 4 bases at V and 9 bases at J, with 15 bases between the two ends. The germline V gene encodes CDR1 MGHRA and CDR2 YSYEKL. The CDR3 is 13 amino acids. This CDR3 is CASSLDSPGAQYF. The CDR3 DNA follows: TGCGCCAGCAGCCTGGACAGCCCAGGCGCCCAGTACTTC.

This chain joins TRBV24-1 and TRBJ1-2, with 7 bases that match TRBD1. From germline, CDR1 is KGHDR and CDR2 SFDVKD. J gave up 6 bases and V 12 bases, and 9 bases lay outside the gene matches. The CDR3 consists of 12 residues. In nucleotides, the CDR3 is TGTGCCGTAGCGACAGGGTCAGATGGCTACACCTTC. Residues: CAVATGSDGYTF.